This TCR beta chain was sequenced for a study of beta chain features in type 1 diabetes. Sequencing targeted expressed TCRB transcripts, as all isolated RNA had been reverse transcribed. The method was immunoSEQ multiplex PCR; TCRdb's version includes in-frame clones alone and lacks a portion of them. The data hold hundreds of thousands of clones, with 13% observed a single time. CDR1 is SQVTM, CDR2 ANQGSEA, per germline. Trimming cost V 4 bases and J 2 bases, with 14 bases left between them. The CDR3 runs 14 residues. To note about this clone: The antigen remains unidentified.

Study observations and caveats: All four CD4+ subsets from Type 1 diabetes patients carried moderately but significantly shorter TCRB CDR3s.

This TCR was sampled from a man aged 18 to 30 with type 1 diabetes. V gene TRBV29-1 combines with J gene TRBJ1-2; tentative D call: TRBD1 (6 bases). Sequencing was done on a sample of naive CD4+ T cells from blood. CDR3 amino acids: CSVGQDSLNYGYTF. The CDR3 DNA reads as TGCAGCGTTGGACAGGATTCACTCAACTATGGCTACACCTTC.